The 20 T cell receptor beta chains given below trace back to one sample, sequenced in a study of T cell responses to AZD1222 COVID-19 vaccine. Profiling relied on immunoSEQ multiplex PCR, and the TCRdb table lists in-frame clones only, not all of them. The sample lists about 78,000 clones; roughly nine tenths were seen once. Sequencing used peripheral blood, obtained on day 0 of AZD1222 vaccination. These TCRs come from an adult in good health.

The rearrangement uses TRBV18 and TRBJ2-7; D is possibly TRBD2 (7 bases). The CDR3 runs to 11 residues. The germline gives CDR1 KGHSH, CDR2 LQKENI. V lost 3 bases, J lost 8 bases, and 8 bases lay in between. The CDR3 DNA is TGTGCCAGCTCACCGGGGGGGCAGCAGTACTTC. This translates into CASSPGGQQYF. The whole variable domain, filled in from reference TRBV18 and TRBJ2-7, reads NAGVMQNPRHLVRRRGQEARLRCSPMKGHSHVYWYRQLPEEGLKFMVYLQKENIIDESGMPKERFSAEFPKEGPSILRIQQVVRGDSAAYFCASSPGGQQYFGPGTRLTVT.

The chain is built from TRBV5-1 and TRBJ1-1; 8 bases fit TRBD1. The J segment lost 3 bases and the V segment lost 4 bases, leaving 2 bases of the junction unmatched. The CDR3 spans 13 residues. The germline V gene has CDR1 SGHRS and CDR2 YFSETQ. CDR3 in amino acids: CASSIQGDTEAFF. CDR3 coding DNA: TGCGCCAGCAGCATACAGGGGGACACTGAAGCTTTCTTT.

The genes are TRBV18 and TRBJ2-7; 7 nucleotides line up with TRBD1. The germline V gene encodes CDR1 KGHSH and CDR2 LQKENI. V shed 6 bases and J 9 bases; nucleotides not matched to a gene: 14. The CDR3 runs 14 residues. This CDR3 is CASSPTGTVLGQYF. In DNA form, the CDR3 reads TGTGCCAGCTCCCCGACAGGGACAGTCTTGGGGCAGTACTTC.

The chain employs TRBV3-1 (or the pseudogene TRBV3-2) and TRBJ2-5, with TRBD2 identical over 7 bases. The CDR3 has 16 residues. Germline CDR1 and CDR2: LGHDT and YNNKEL (reference sequence). V was clipped by 4 bases and J by 1 base; unmatched bases: 9. The CDR3 nucleotides are TGTGCCAGCAGCCGCCCGTTGGGAGGGATCCAAGAGACCCAGTACTTC. Translated: CASSRPLGGIQETQYF.

CDR3 sequence (DNA): TGTGCTAGTGGTCCATACCGAGCTATATCGGGGACAGCGACAGATACGCAGTATTTT. Translation gives CASGPYRAISGTATDTQYF. The chain employs TRBV12-5 and TRBJ2-3; TRBD1 agrees at 7 bases. Germline-derived CDR1 and CDR2 are LGHNT and FRNRAP. V lost 5 bases and J lost 3; bases outside the gene matches: 20. The CDR3 spans 19 residues.

The chain couples TRBV28 to TRBJ1-4; the match to TRBD1 covers 10 bases. J lost 8 bases, V lost 4 bases, and 7 bases had no gene match. CDR1 is MDHEN and CDR2 is SYDVKM in the germline V gene. The CDR3 has 15 amino acids. The CDR3 loop reads CASSWGGQGDEKLFF. In DNA form, the CDR3 reads TGTGCCAGCAGTTGGGGAGGACAGGGGGACGAAAAACTGTTTTTT. The full variable domain, its missing parts supplied by reference TRBV28 and TRBJ1-4, is DVKVTQSSRYLVKRTGEKVFLECVQDMDHENMFWYRQDPGLGLRLIYFSYDVKMKEKGDIPEGYSVSREKKERFSLILESASTNQTSMYLCASSWGGQGDEKLFFGSGTQLSVL.

This chain joins TRBV29-1 and TRBJ1-6; unclear D gene. This CDR3 region has 13 residues. V was trimmed by 6 bases and J by 6 bases, leaving 12 bases between them. The germline CDR1 and CDR2 sequences are SQVTM and ANQGSEA. CDR3 amino acids: CSVQDQVNSPLHF. The CDR3 nucleotides are TGCAGCGTCCAGGACCAAGTTAATTCACCCCTCCACTTT.

This clone was observed a single time. The chain couples TRBV5-4 to TRBJ2-5; D might be TRBD2 (5 bases). CDR3 size: 13 residues. CDR1 and CDR2 (germline): SGHNT, YYREEE (reference sequence). The ends were cut back, 1 base at V and 5 bases at J, with 9 bases in the middle. The CDR3 coding sequence is TGTGCCAGCAGCTTGCGGGGAGCCGAGACCCAGTACTTC. Translating gives CASSLRGAETQYF.

The gene calls are TRBV2 and TRBJ2-7; D possibly corresponds to TRBD2 (7 bases). Germline assignment: CDR1 SNHLY and CDR2 FYNNEI. V lost 9 bases and J 6 bases, leaving 18 bases between the germline ends. The CDR3 runs 13 residues. The CDR3 loop is CASSRGGEFEQYF. The CDR3 DNA reads as TGTGCCAGTTCAAGGGGGGGTGAATTCGAGCAGTACTTC.

This clone was picked up a small number of times. The chain is built from TRBV5-5 and TRBJ1-1, with D perhaps TRBD1 (6 bases). Per germline, CDR1 SGHKS and CDR2 YYEKEE (reference sequence). This CDR3 is built from 15 residues. Trimming left V 2 bases short and J 4 bases short, with 15 bases between. The CDR3 DNA follows: TGTGCCAGCAGCTTCTCCACAGGGTTTCGCACTGAAGCTTTCTTT. It is translated as CASSFSTGFRTEAFF.

This chain connects TRBV6-5 to TRBJ2-3, with D perhaps matching TRBD1 or TRBD2 (5 bases each). The CDR3 has 14 amino acids. Germline V gives CDR1 MNHEY, CDR2 SVGAGI. The V end was cut by 3 bases, the J end by 1 base, with 8 bases between. CDR3 bases: TGTGCCAGCAGTTATCGGGACCGCACAGATACGCAGTATTTT. Amino acids: CASSYRDRTDTQYF.

The V and J genes are TRBV7-9 and TRBJ1-1; unclear D gene. The CDR3 contains 13 residues. The V and J ends lost 1 base and 0 bases respectively, with 3 bases between them. Germline V gene lookup returns CDR1 SEHNR and CDR2 FQNEAQ (reference sequence). The CDR3 reads CASSLEVNTEAFF. The CDR3, as DNA: TGTGCCAGCAGCTTAGAAGTGAACACTGAAGCTTTCTTT.

The V call is TRBV6-5, the J call TRBJ2-2; a possible D gene is TRBD2 (7 bases). This CDR3 spans 15 amino acids. V gave up 8 bases and J gave up 6 bases, with 19 bases separating them. The V gene's germline CDR1 is MNHEY and CDR2 SVGAGI. CDR3 DNA: TGTGCCAGCGGGGGGGGCCGATCATTACCCGGGGAGCTGTTTTTT. It translates to CASGGGRSLPGELFF.

The genes are TRBV7-9 and TRBJ1-2; D call uncertain. The CDR3 is 12 residues long. Germline lookup yields CDR1 SEHNR and CDR2 FQNEAQ (reference sequence). V was shortened by 4 bases and J by 4 bases, with 7 bases between the two germline ends. CDR3 protein: CASSSGFYGYTF. DNA of the CDR3: TGTGCCAGCAGCTCGGGCTTCTATGGCTACACCTTC.

This chain joins TRBV4-2 and TRBJ2-1; D is perhaps TRBD2 (5 bases). Trimming took 1 base from V and 8 from J, leaving 21 bases between them. Per germline, CDR1 LGHNA and CDR2 YNFKEQ. The CDR3 sequence is 17 residues long. The CDR3 bases are TGTGCCAGCAGCCAAGCCCTCGGTGCGGACTTCCGCGATGAGCAGTTCTTC. It yields the protein CASSQALGADFRDEQFF.

The chain recombines TRBV6-1 with TRBJ1-4; D uncertain. Trimming pared 2 bases from V and 4 bases from J, leaving 11 bases between. Germline CDR1 is MNHNS and CDR2 is SASEGT. The CDR3 totals 15 residues. For the CDR3, the DNA is TGTGCCAGCAGTGAATCAGGCGCATATAATGAAAAACTGTTTTTT. Translating gives CASSESGAYNEKLFF.

The chain has TRBV3-1 (or the pseudogene TRBV3-2) and TRBJ2-2, with TRBD2 matching 16 bases. The CDR3 sequence is 18 residues long. J was trimmed by 4 bases and V by 3 bases; bases with no gene match: 5. Germline lookup yields CDR1 LGHDT and CDR2 YNNKEL (reference sequence). CDR3 DNA sequence: TGTGCCAGCAGCCAGTGGGGACTAGCGGGAGGGGGCACCGGGGAGCTGTTTTTT. Its protein product is CASSQWGLAGGGTGELFF.

The rearrangement uses TRBV12-5 and TRBJ2-1; TRBD2 matches 8 bases. CDR3 length: 15 amino acids. Germline V gives CDR1 LGHNT, CDR2 FRNRAP. After removal of 5 bases from V and 6 bases from J, the junction contained 9 bases not matched to a gene. The CDR3: CASGVMAGGLNEQFF. CDR3 in DNA: TGTGCTAGTGGTGTTATGGCGGGAGGACTCAATGAGCAGTTCTTC.

CDR3: CAISGGEMANEKLFF. For the CDR3, the DNA is TGTGCCATCAGTGGTGGGGAGATGGCTAATGAAAAACTGTTTTTT. The rearrangement joins TRBV10-3 to TRBJ1-4, with D unclear. The CDR3 is made up of 15 amino acids. Germline V gene data show CDR1 as ENHRY and CDR2 as SYGVKD. Trimming took 4 bases from V and 3 from J, leaving 12 bases between them.

The chain combines TRBV19 with TRBJ1-3; D is unclear. This CDR3 comprises 16 residues. CDR1 is LNHDA and CDR2 is SQIVND in the germline V gene (reference sequence). Deletions cut 0 bases from V and 0 bases from J, with 9 bases between. DNA for the CDR3: TGTGCCAGTAGTATAGATCCGACCGGCTCTGGAAACACCATATATTTT. Translation gives CASSIDPTGSGNTIYF.